The clone carrying this T cell receptor beta chain has a handful of counts. What it binds is unknown. CDR3 size: 15 residues. The germline CDR1 and CDR2 sequences are SGHKS and YYEKEE (reference sequence). V dropped 5 bases and J dropped 1 base, with 15 bases sitting between them. These data are taken from a study of cytomegalovirus exposure and HLA in healthy donors. At the level of the study: Samples from HLA-typed donors yielded approximately 80 million unique TCRs in an early data release. Findings of the study overall: Data from an earlier analysis indicated that most TCR beta V segments were productive either about 90% or about 30% of the time.

PCR involved 60 Vbeta and 13 Jbeta primers. Sequenced by immunoSEQ multiplex PCR; TCRdb stores in-frame clones only, minus some. The sample records over 150,000 clones, 65% to 80% being singletons. The chain recombines TRBV5-5 with TRBJ1-1, with a tentative D call TRBD1 (6 bases). The sequenced sample was PBMCs. This sequence originates from a woman in her 40s in good health and CMV-seropositive. CDR3 protein: CASSPGGGQNTEAFF. The CDR3, as DNA: TGTGCCAGCAGTCCGGGCGGGGGGCAGAACACTGAAGCTTTCTTT.